A selection of T cell receptor beta chains follows, all from one sample in a study of blood T cell repertoires in COVID-19. Some clones are missing from TCRdb's copy, which holds only in-frame ones; the method was immunoSEQ multiplex PCR. The data hold hundreds of thousands of clones, with roughly nine tenths observed a single time. The specimen sequenced was peripheral blood. Source of these receptors: a man between 40 and 49 years old with acute or convalescent COVID-19. CDR3s include the opening cysteine and the closing phenylalanine or tryptophan. The D gene is left open where the match is weak. The size entry is marked missing in some rows and otherwise reads once, few, many or a size class.

D: .; V: TRBV11-3; J: TRBJ1-3; size: few; DNA: TGTGCCAGCAGCTTGTCAGGGACTGGAAACACCATATATTTT; CDR3: CASSLSGTGNTIYF
D: TRBD2; V: TRBV15; J: TRBJ2-5; size: .; DNA: TGTGCCACCAGCGGGGTTAGGGCGGGAGTGGAGACCCAGTACTTC; CDR3: CATSGVRAGVETQYF
D: .; V: TRBV11-1; J: TRBJ1-6; size: .; DNA: TGTGCCAGCAGCTCGAACTTCGGGAATTCACCCCTCCACTTT; CDR3: CASSSNFGNSPLHF
D: .; V: TRBV10-3; J: TRBJ1-5; size: .; DNA: TGTGCCATCAGTGAGAAAGGGGATAGCAATCAGCCCCAGCATTTT; CDR3: CAISEKGDSNQPQHF
D: .; V: TRBV29-1; J: TRBJ1-1; size: .; DNA: TGCAGCGTTGAAGTTCAGCCAGGGGACACTGAAGCTTTCTTT; CDR3: CSVEVQPGDTEAFF
D: .; V: TRBV9; J: TRBJ1-6; size: .; DNA: TGTGCCAGCAGCGGGGCCGGGACATATAATTCACCCCTCCACTTT; CDR3: CASSGAGTYNSPLHF
D: .; V: TRBV4-1; J: TRBJ2-5; size: .; DNA: TGCGCCAGCAGCCAGATCGCCCCCAGCCAAGAGACCCAGTACTTC; CDR3: CASSQIAPSQETQYF
D: .; V: TRBV7-9; J: TRBJ2-7; size: .; DNA: TGTGCCAGCAGCTCCCCGAGCGTTCTCTCCTACGAGCAGTACTTC; CDR3: CASSSPSVLSYEQYF
D: .; V: TRBV2; J: TRBJ2-2; size: .; DNA: TGTGCCAGCAGTGGGACAGTAAAGACCGGGGAGCTGTTTTTT; CDR3: CASSGTVKTGELFF
D: .; V: TRBV18; J: TRBJ1-2; size: .; DNA: TGTGCCAGCTCACGCTCAGAGACGGAGAACTATGGCTACACCTTC; CDR3: CASSRSETENYGYTF
D: TRBD2; V: TRBV29-1; J: TRBJ2-2; size: .; DNA: TGCAGCGTTGGATTCCTAGCGGGAGGGCTGAACACCGGGGAGCTGTTTTTT; CDR3: CSVGFLAGGLNTGELFF
D: TRBD1; V: TRBV28; J: TRBJ2-5; size: .; DNA: TGTGCCAGCAGTTTAAGGACAGGGGGCGCTTCAAAGACCCAGTACTTC; CDR3: CASSLRTGGASKTQYF
D: TRBD2; V: TRBV27; J: TRBJ2-1; size: .; DNA: TGTGCCAGCAGTCGCCTATTGGGACTAGCGGGAGCAGGCAATGAGCAGTTCTTC; CDR3: CASSRLLGLAGAGNEQFF
D: .; V: TRBV4-1; J: TRBJ2-2; size: .; DNA: TGCGCCAGCAGCCCCCCTTCTGTTAACACCGGGGAGCTGTTTTTT; CDR3: CASSPPSVNTGELFF
D: TRBD2; V: TRBV10-2; J: TRBJ2-7; size: .; DNA: TGCGCCAGCAGTGCGGGGGGATACGAGCAGTACTTC; CDR3: CASSAGGYEQYF
D: .; V: TRBV3-1/TRBV3-2; J: TRBJ2-2; size: .; DNA: TGTGCCAGCAGTATGGACTTACAGAACACCGGGGAGCTGTTTTTT; CDR3: CASSMDLQNTGELFF
D: .; V: TRBV7-3; J: TRBJ1-5; size: .; DNA: TGTGCCAGCAGCTTAGAGGGAGGTCAGCCCCAGCATTTT; CDR3: CASSLEGGQPQHF
D: TRBD1; V: TRBV9; J: TRBJ1-1; size: .; DNA: TGTGCCAGCAGCGTAGGGGGACAGGGAAGGCAAGCTTTCTTT; CDR3: CASSVGGQGRQAFF
D: TRBD1; V: TRBV7-7; J: TRBJ2-1; size: few; DNA: TGTGCTAGCAGCCCCGGGACAGGAGGCCACAATGAGCAGTTCTTC; CDR3: CASSPGTGGHNEQFF
D: .; V: TRBV25-1; J: TRBJ1-6; size: .; DNA: TGTGCCAGCAGTGCTTGGGCAGGGGATAATTCACCCCTCCACTTT; CDR3: CASSAWAGDNSPLHF
D: .; V: TRBV12-3/TRBV12-4; J: TRBJ2-7; size: .; DNA: TGTGCCAGCTCCCACACCCTGTCCTACGAGCAGTACTTC; CDR3: CASSHTLSYEQYF
D: .; V: TRBV27; J: TRBJ2-1; size: .; DNA: TGTGCCAGCAGTTTATGGGAGGGACAGGCCGACAATGAGCAGTTCTTC; CDR3: CASSLWEGQADNEQFF
D: TRBD2; V: TRBV27; J: TRBJ2-7; size: .; DNA: TGTGCCAGCAGTTTACTAGCGGGGTCCTCCTACGAGCAGTACTTC; CDR3: CASSLLAGSSYEQYF
D: TRBD2; V: TRBV28; J: TRBJ2-3; size: .; DNA: TGTGCCAGCAGTTTAGGCGAGCGGGGGGGAGATACGCAGTATTTT; CDR3: CASSLGERGGDTQYF